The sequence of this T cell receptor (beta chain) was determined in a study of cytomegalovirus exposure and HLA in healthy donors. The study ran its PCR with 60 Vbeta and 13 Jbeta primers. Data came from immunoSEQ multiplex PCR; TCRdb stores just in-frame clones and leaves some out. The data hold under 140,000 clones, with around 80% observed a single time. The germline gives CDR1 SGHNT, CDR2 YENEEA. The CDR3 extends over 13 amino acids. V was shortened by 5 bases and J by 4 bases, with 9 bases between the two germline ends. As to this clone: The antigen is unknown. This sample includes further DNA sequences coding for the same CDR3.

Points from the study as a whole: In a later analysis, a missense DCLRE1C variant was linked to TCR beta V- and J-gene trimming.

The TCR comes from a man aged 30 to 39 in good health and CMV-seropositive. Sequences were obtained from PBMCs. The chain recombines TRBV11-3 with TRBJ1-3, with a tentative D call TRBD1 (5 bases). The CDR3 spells CASSPDRGNTIYF. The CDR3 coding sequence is TGTGCCAGCAGCCCAGACAGAGGAAACACCATATATTTT.